This T cell receptor (beta chain) was sequenced in a study of shared clonotypes between healthy human individuals. The authors distributed each subset's genomic DNA evenly over several immunoSEQ plates. Original processing notes: Junction-only sequences without quality scores came from ImmunoSEQ, so filtering differed. This table comes from immunoSEQ multiplex PCR, and its TCRdb copy is limited to in-frame clones, with some not included. V and J calls and clone size are copied from that table; D and trimming were computed from the DNA. There are roughly 2.1 million clones in the sample; 85% to 95% occur only once, and roughly 1.8% lies in the top ten. Naive CD8 isolation took CD45RO-negative cells positively selected for CCR7 and excluded terminally differentiated effector memory CD45RA+ cells. The sequenced sample consisted of naive CD8+ T cells from PBMCs. This receptor was taken from a man aged 18 to 35 in good health. Some clones in this sample may be carry-over from other donors' samples.

CDR3 bases: TGTGCCAGTAGTATAGCGGGGGGTACGGATGAGCAGTTCTTC. It encodes CASSIAGGTDEQFF. This chain uses TRBV19 with TRBJ2-1; 7 nucleotides line up with TRBD2. J was trimmed by 8 bases and V by 1 base; bases with no gene match: 5. This CDR3 contains 14 residues. CDR1 LNHDA and CDR2 SQIVND come from the germline V gene (reference sequence).